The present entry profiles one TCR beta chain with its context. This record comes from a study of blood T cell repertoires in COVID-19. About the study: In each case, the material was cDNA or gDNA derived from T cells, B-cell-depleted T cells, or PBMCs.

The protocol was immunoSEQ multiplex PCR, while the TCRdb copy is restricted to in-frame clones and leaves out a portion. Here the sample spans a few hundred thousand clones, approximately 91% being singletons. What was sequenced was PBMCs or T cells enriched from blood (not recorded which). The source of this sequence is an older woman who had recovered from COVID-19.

The CDR3 DNA follows: TGTGCCAGCAGTTTATGGGGAGGCCGGAACGAGCAGTACTTC. Translated, it gives CASSLWGGRNEQYF. The genes are TRBV27 and TRBJ2-7, with D maybe TRBD2 (6 bases). Per the germline V gene, CDR1 is MNHEY and CDR2 is SMNVEV (reference sequence). Trimming shortened V by 1 base and J by 5 bases, and 12 bases separated the two germline ends. The CDR3 is 14 amino acids.